This entry features one TCR beta chain sequence. Blood sampling took place at baseline, cycle 4 day 1, and cycle 7 day 1. These data originate in a study of OX40 agonist ivuxolimab in advanced cancers. Study-level information: Patients undergoing dose escalation presented with hepatocellular carcinoma, melanoma, renal cell or head and neck cancer. Those enrolled were roughly 85% male, with a mean age of approximately 60 years and ages from about 20 to 90.

TCRdb's table, derived via immunoSEQ multiplex PCR, lists solely in-frame clones and lacks some. The sample consists of roughly 20,000 clones, roughly 80% of them appearing once. This CDR3 has 15 amino acids. Germline CDR1 reads LGHNA; CDR2 reads YSLEER. Trimming stripped 0 bases from V and 6 bases from J, with 11 bases between. The source was CD4+ or CD8+ T cells sorted from blood, collected in a trial of the OX40 agonist ivuxolimab. The chain couples TRBV4-3 to TRBJ2-2; D ambiguous. The source of this sequence is an adult with an advanced solid tumor such as melanoma, head and neck, liver or kidney cancer. CDR3 bases: TGCGCCAGCAGCCAAGATTCTTTAGTTCCCGGGGAGCTGTTTTTT. This codes for CASSQDSLVPGELFF.